Given below is one TCR beta chain in context. Its target is unknown. The record originates from a study of shared clonotypes between healthy human individuals. Measured with immunoSEQ multiplex PCR; TCRdb has only the in-frame clones, and not every one. The sample has some 200,000 clones; approximately 65% are singletons. Among the donors, all were Caucasian adults who lived in Nashville, Tennessee. Study-level findings and limits: Naive subsets typically showed greater estimated richness than memory subsets. The authors sampled blood alone, and tissue repertoires likely differ. A limitation of the genetic and exposure-history diversity represented arose from few donors.

The TCR sequence derives from a man younger than 40 in good health. The sequencing sample was made of memory CD4+ T cells sorted from blood. Documented subset: CD45RA-negative fraction.

The CDR3 sequence: CAISESPGAGTSTDTQYF. CDR3 bases: TGTGCCATCAGTGAGTCGCCAGGGGCAGGGACTAGCACAGATACGCAGTATTTT. The rearrangement uses TRBV10-3 and TRBJ2-3, with D perhaps being TRBD1 or TRBD2 (6 bases each). The CDR3 has 18 amino acids. Trimming left V 0 bases short and J 0 bases short, with 16 bases between. Germline-derived CDR1 and CDR2 are ENHRY and SYGVKD.